The following is a TCR beta chain sequence with its context. Germline CDR1 and CDR2: SEHNR and FQNEAQ (reference sequence). Trimming left V 5 bases short and J 0 bases short, with 11 bases between. The CDR3 extends over 16 amino acids. These data come from a study of blood T cell repertoires in COVID-19. Profiled with immunoSEQ multiplex PCR; TCRdb holds only in-frame clones, not every one. The repertoire holds about 94,000 clones, with roughly 84% as singletons. The gene calls are TRBV7-9 and TRBJ1-6, with TRBD1 as a possible D gene (5 bases). Sequencing used peripheral blood. The TCR comes from a man in his sixties with acute or convalescent COVID-19. This CDR3 is CASSQTASSYNSPLHF. CDR3 nucleotides: TGTGCCAGCAGCCAGACAGCTAGCTCCTATAATTCACCCCTCCACTTT.